This TCR beta chain was obtained from a study of T cells in Graves' hyperthyroidism and ophthalmopathy. What was amplified from RNA transcripts were TCR beta CDR3 regions. First-round RT-PCR of the TCR CDR3 relied on the HTBI primer set. TCRdb fed the multiplex PCR reads into MiXCR, producing one record per CDR3 protein. The sample consists of fewer than 200,000 distinct CDR3 sequences, about a sixth of them appearing once. Germline assignment: CDR1 LNHDA and CDR2 SQIVND (reference sequence). This CDR3 is 14 amino acids long. About this clonotype: One end of the junction does not line up with germline, which may come from a read error.

Sequencing was carried out using blood. The TCR originated in a woman in her forties or fifties with Graves' hyperthyroidism. The chain uses TRBV19 and TRBJ2-1; possible D gene TRBD1, 5 bases. The CDR3 protein is CASTQGGVYNEQSF. In nucleotides, the CDR3 is TGTGCCAGTACCCAGGGTGGGGTTTACAATGAGCAGTCCTTC.